The text below deals with one T cell receptor beta chain. The record originates from a study of blood T cell repertoires in COVID-19. For the study at large: Researchers got acute and convalescent COVID-19 samples from the United States, Italy and Spain.

Germline values: CDR1 KGHSH, CDR2 LQKENI. The CDR3 runs to 14 residues. The V gene end was trimmed by 6 bases and the J gene end by 9 bases; junction bases not matched to a gene: 11. Profiling relied on immunoSEQ multiplex PCR, and the TCRdb table lists in-frame clones only, not all of them. The sample records a few hundred thousand clones, over 80% being singletons. The receptor comes from a man aged 30-40 years who had recovered from COVID-19. The chain joins TRBV18 to TRBJ1-5; 7 bases match TRBD1. The source material was PBMCs or T cells enriched from blood (not recorded which). The DNA for the CDR3 is TGTGCCAGCTCCCGCGGACAGGAGGGATGGCCCCAGCATTTT. Translated: CASSRGQEGWPQHF.